Listed here are 26 T cell receptor beta chains from one sample, sequenced in a study. Each CDR3 protein is one row after TCRdb ran MiXCR on the RT-PCR reads. Of more than 550,000 distinct CDR3 sequences in the sample, 13% to 15% are singletons; the top ten hold 3.6%. Source material: memory CD4+ T cells from blood. All receptors derive from a female donor in good health, serving as a healthy control.

This clonotype was detected a few times. The V gene is TRBV20-1, the J gene TRBJ1-5, with a possible D match to TRBD1 (5 bases). There are 13 residues in the CDR3. CDR1 and CDR2 (germline): DFQATT, SNEGSKA (reference sequence). Trimming stripped 5 bases from V and 1 base from J, with 9 bases between. The CDR3 DNA sequence: TGCAGTGCTGCAGGGACCAGCAATCAGCCCCAGCATTTT. As protein: CSAAGTSNQPQHF.

Remarks on this clonotype: A much bigger clone sits one base away, suggesting this may be a read error. The chain is built from TRBV5-1 and TRBJ1-5; D is unresolved. Germline V gene lookup returns CDR1 SGHRS and CDR2 YFSETQ. This CDR3 is 13 amino acids long. CDR3 amino acids: CSSSLATDQPQHF. The CDR3 DNA is TGCTCCAGCAGCTTGGCGACCGATCAGCCCCAGCATTTT.

This clonotype occurred many times. CDR3 residues: CASSRPSGSADTQYF. The CDR3 region has the DNA TGTGCCAGCAGCCGGCCTAGCGGGAGTGCAGATACGCAGTATTTT. The chain uses TRBV7-9 and TRBJ2-3; 10 bases are shared with TRBD2. J gave up 4 bases and V 5 bases, and 6 bases lay outside the gene matches. Germline V CDR1 and CDR2: SEHNR, FQNEAQ (reference sequence). The CDR3 consists of 15 residues.

This clonotype has just a few counts. The chain has TRBV14 and TRBJ2-3, with 9 bases lining up with TRBD2. Germline trimming cut 3 bases from V and 0 bases from J; bases unmatched to any gene: 4. The CDR3 is 16 residues long. Germline-derived CDR1 and CDR2 are SGHDN and FVKESK. The CDR3 is CASSQLSGRSTDTQYF. The DNA of the CDR3 is TGTGCCAGCAGCCAGCTTAGCGGGAGAAGCACAGATACGCAGTATTTT. The full variable domain, completed using reference TRBV14 and TRBJ2-3, is EAGVTQFPSHSVIEKGQTVTLRCDPISGHDNLYWYRRVMGKEIKFLLHFVKESKQDESGMPNNRFLAERTGGTYSTLKVQPAELEDSGVYFCASSQLSGRSTDTQYFGPGTRLTVL.

The chain is built from TRBV11-2 and TRBJ2-2; 9 bases are shared with TRBD2. With 5 bases clipped from V and 2 bases from J, the junction kept 3 bases outside the gene matches. The germline CDR1 and CDR2 sequences are SGHAT and FQNNGV. CDR3 size: 15 residues. CDR3 sequence (DNA): TGTGCCAGCAGCCCTAGCGGGACTAACACCGGGGAGCTGTTTTTT. Translating it yields CASSPSGTNTGELFF.

This clonotype was seen repeatedly, ten times or more. The chain carries TRBV7-9 and TRBJ2-1, with TRBD2 matching 8 bases. V shed 7 bases, J shed 8 bases, and the junction held 13 bases outside the gene matches. The V gene's germline CDR1 is SEHNR and CDR2 FQNEAQ (reference sequence). The CDR3 totals 15 residues. As DNA, the CDR3 is TGTGCCAGCAACCCGGGGGGGCCTCTTTTAGATGAGCAGTTCTTC. As protein: CASNPGGPLLDEQFF.

This clonotype was recorded a few times. The chain joins TRBV5-6 to TRBJ2-7; 9 bases align to TRBD2. This CDR3 contains 17 residues. Trimming cost V 4 bases and J 2 bases; bases outside gene matches: 13. CDR1 is SGHDT, CDR2 YYEEEE, per germline. The CDR3 sequence is CASSLLAGETSPYEQYF. CDR3 DNA: TGTGCCAGCAGCCTGTTAGCGGGGGAGACTAGTCCCTACGAGCAGTACTTC.

The chain links TRBV7-2 to TRBJ2-1, with D unresolved. Germline CDR1 reads SGHTA; CDR2 reads FQGNSA. The CDR3 length is 13 residues. V was clipped by 5 bases and J by 10 bases, with 15 bases between them. The CDR3 sequence: CASSLTRVWEQFF. CDR3 DNA: TGTGCCAGCAGCCTAACACGCGTTTGGGAGCAGTTCTTC.

The chain is built from TRBV30 and TRBJ2-1; D is ambiguous. Per the germline V gene, CDR1 is GTSNPN and CDR2 is SVGIG (reference sequence). Trimming stripped 1 base from V and 2 bases from J, with 12 bases between. The CDR3 loop spans 15 amino acids. The CDR3 DNA follows: TGTGCCTGGAGTGGTAGAACGTTCCCCTACAATGAGCAGTTCTTC. Its protein is CAWSGRTFPYNEQFF.

The chain uses TRBV12-3 or TRBV12-4 and TRBJ1-5, with a tentative D call TRBD1 (5 bases). Trimming removed 6 bases from V and 9 bases from J, with 15 bases in between. This CDR3 contains 13 residues. As DNA, the CDR3 is TGTGCCAGCAGGGGGTCAGGGTTGGGGCCCCAGCATTTT. Translated, it gives CASRGSGLGPQHF.

This clonotype was seen a handful of times. CDR3 residues: CASRPGTTRPTDTQYF. CDR3 nucleotide sequence: TGTGCCAGCAGACCCGGGACTACCCGCCCCACAGATACGCAGTATTTT. The rearrangement uses TRBV7-2 and TRBJ2-3, with 7 bases matching TRBD2. CDR3 length: 16 residues. The J segment lost 2 bases and the V segment lost 6 bases, leaving 11 bases of the junction unmatched. From germline, CDR1 is SGHTA and CDR2 FQGNSA.

V gene TRBV7-2 combines with J gene TRBJ1-5; no definite D call. The CDR3 sequence is 12 residues long. Trimming left V 3 bases short and J 7 bases short, with 7 bases between. Per the germline V gene, CDR1 is SGHTA and CDR2 is FQGNSA. For the CDR3, the DNA is TGTGCCAGCAGCTTCTACGAACAGCCCCAGCATTTT. It yields the protein CASSFYEQPQHF. Supplemented by reference TRBV7-2 and TRBJ1-5, the full variable domain reads GAGVSQSPSNKVTEKGKDVELRCDPISGHTALYWYRQSLGQGLEFLIYFQGNSAPDKSGLPSDRFSAERTGGSVSTLTIQRTQQEDSAVYLCASSFYEQPQHFGDGTRLSIL.

This clonotype was counted between two and nine times. V is TRBV18 and J is TRBJ1-2; TRBD1 matches at 7 bases. Germline CDR1 reads KGHSH; CDR2 reads LQKENI. The CDR3 totals 16 residues. Losses at the gene ends were 1 base for V and 2 bases for J; bases not matched to a gene: 7. CDR3 amino acids: CASSPLQGITNYGYTF. CDR3 in DNA: TGTGCCAGCTCACCACTACAGGGGATAACCAACTATGGCTACACCTTC.

This clonotype was observed a few times. The chain has TRBV11-2 and TRBJ2-3; the match to TRBD2 covers 13 bases. V gave up 1 base and J gave up 1 base; unmatched junction bases: 2. CDR1 and CDR2 from the germline V gene are SGHAT and FQNNGV. The CDR3 runs 17 residues. In nucleotides, the CDR3 is TGTGCCAGCAGCTTAGGGACTAGCGGGAGTGGCACAGATACGCAGTATTTT. This gives the protein CASSLGTSGSGTDTQYF.

At least ten counts were recorded for this clonotype. The chain joins TRBV7-3 to TRBJ2-1, with D maybe TRBD2 (6 bases). The V end lost 2 bases, the J end lost 6 bases, and 11 bases lay between the germline ends. The CDR3 loop spans 14 amino acids. Germline values: CDR1 SGHTA, CDR2 FQGTGA. CDR3: CASSLGGLLNEQFF. The CDR3 coding sequence is TGTGCCAGCAGCTTAGGGGGACTCCTCAATGAGCAGTTCTTC.

The table lists this clonotype with many counts. The chain has TRBV9 and TRBJ2-5, with TRBD2 matching over 7 bases. The CDR3 covers 14 residues. V dropped 2 bases and J dropped 5; count of bases not matched to a gene: 6. Germline CDR1 is SGDLS and CDR2 is YYNGEE. In DNA form, the CDR3 reads TGTGCCAGCAGCGTGGGAGGGGCTGGTGAGACCCAGTACTTC. Its translation: CASSVGGAGETQYF.

This clonotype was found many times. V and J are TRBV7-2 and TRBJ2-7, with D uncertain. This CDR3 has 12 amino acids. The germline V and J ends were trimmed by 4 bases and 3 bases, with 7 bases remaining between them. Germline values: CDR1 SGHTA, CDR2 FQGNSA. CDR3 sequence (DNA): TGTGCCAGCAGCTCTGGATACTACGAGCAGTACTTC. Translating it yields CASSSGYYEQYF.

This clonotype was recorded many times. J is TRBJ2-5 and V is TRBV29-1; D may be TRBD1 or TRBD2 (5 bases each). CDR3 size: 12 residues. Trimming took off 3 bases at V and 1 base at J, with 6 bases between the two ends. Germline-derived CDR1 and CDR2 are SQVTM and ANQGSEA. CDR3 DNA sequence: TGCAGCGTTGATGGGACCCAAGAGACCCAGTACTTC. As protein: CSVDGTQETQYF.

Only a few counts were recorded for this clonotype. J is TRBJ2-3 and V is TRBV27; possible D gene TRBD2, 6 bases. CDR3 size: 14 residues. V dropped 5 bases and J dropped 4 bases, with 13 bases sitting between them. Germline CDR1 is MNHEY and CDR2 is SMNVEV (reference sequence). The CDR3 DNA follows: TGTGCCAGCAGTAAGGAAGTAGCGGCAGATACGCAGTATTTT. Its translation is CASSKEVAADTQYF.

The chain has TRBV7-2 and TRBJ2-5; D is undetermined. Trimming shortened V by 5 bases and J by 1 base, and 11 bases separated the two germline ends. The CDR3 has 14 amino acids. Germline V gene sequence: CDR1 SGHTA, CDR2 FQGNSA. The CDR3 DNA is TGTGCCAGCAGCCCCGACCCGGCCCAAGAGACCCAGTACTTC. Amino acids: CASSPDPAQETQYF.

The V gene is TRBV4-3, the J gene TRBJ2-2, with TRBD2 matching 10 bases. This CDR3 has 17 amino acids. The trim removed 1 base at V and 4 bases at J, leaving 6 bases unmatched. Germline CDR1 and CDR2: LGHNA and YSLEER. The DNA for the CDR3 is TGCGCCAGCAGCCAAGGGGCTAGCGGGAGTTTCACCGGGGAGCTGTTTTTT. It specifies CASSQGASGSFTGELFF.

This chain uses TRBV20-1 with TRBJ2-1; 7 nucleotides match TRBD1. The CDR3 runs to 13 residues. Germline loops: CDR1 DFQATT, CDR2 SNEGSKA (reference sequence). The CDR3 DNA reads as TGCAGCATGACGGGACAGATCCACAATGAGCAGTTCTTC. Translation gives CSMTGQIHNEQFF.

This clonotype was found many times. This rearrangement joins TRBV5-1 to TRBJ2-1, with D unclear. Germline assignment: CDR1 SGHRS and CDR2 YFSETQ. The V end was cut by 0 bases, the J end by 5 bases, with 9 bases between. The CDR3 runs 14 residues. The CDR3 nucleotides read TGCGCCAGCAGCTTGGGAGCCGCTAACAATGAGCAGTTCTTC. Residues: CASSLGAANNEQFF. Complete variable domain (other parts from reference TRBV5-1 and TRBJ2-1): KAGVTQTPRYLIKTRGQQVTLSCSPISGHRSVSWYQQTPGQGLQFLFEYFSETQRNKGNFPGRFSGRQFSNSRSEMNVSTLELGDSALYLCASSLGAANNEQFFGPGTRLTVL.

This clonotype has just a few counts. This chain uses TRBV27 with TRBJ1-5; D is undetermined. CDR1 is MNHEY and CDR2 is SMNVEV in the germline V gene (reference sequence). The CDR3 has 15 residues. V was clipped by 4 bases and J by 0 bases, with 10 bases between them. DNA of the CDR3: TGTGCCAGCAGTTCAGAATACCCTAGCAATCAGCCCCAGCATTTT. Translation: CASSSEYPSNQPQHF.

The chain links TRBV12-3 or TRBV12-4 to TRBJ2-1, with unresolved D. V was trimmed by 3 bases and J by 6 bases, leaving 6 bases between them. The CDR3 covers 12 residues. The CDR3: CASSFQLNEQFF. Written as DNA, the CDR3 is TGTGCCAGCAGTTTTCAACTCAATGAGCAGTTCTTC.

The chain joins TRBV20-1 to TRBJ1-1; no reliable D call. CDR1 DFQATT and CDR2 SNEGSKA come from the germline V gene (reference sequence). The CDR3 sequence is 12 residues long. Trimming cost V 4 bases and J 2 bases, with 8 bases left between them. CDR3 sequence: CSAMKLNTEAFF. CDR3 DNA: TGCAGTGCTATGAAGCTAAACACTGAAGCTTTCTTT.